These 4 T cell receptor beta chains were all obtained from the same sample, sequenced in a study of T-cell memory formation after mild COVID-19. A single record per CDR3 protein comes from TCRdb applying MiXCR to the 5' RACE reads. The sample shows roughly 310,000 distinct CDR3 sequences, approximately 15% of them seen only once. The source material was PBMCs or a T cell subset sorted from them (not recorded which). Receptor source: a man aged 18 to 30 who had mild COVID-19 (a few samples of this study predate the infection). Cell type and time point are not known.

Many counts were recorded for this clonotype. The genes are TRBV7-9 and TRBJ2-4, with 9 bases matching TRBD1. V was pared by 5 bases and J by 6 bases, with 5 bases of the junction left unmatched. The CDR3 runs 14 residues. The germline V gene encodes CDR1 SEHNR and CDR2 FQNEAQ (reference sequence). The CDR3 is CASSQRQGGNIQYF. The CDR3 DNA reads TGTGCCAGCAGCCAAAGACAGGGGGGAAACATTCAGTACTTC.

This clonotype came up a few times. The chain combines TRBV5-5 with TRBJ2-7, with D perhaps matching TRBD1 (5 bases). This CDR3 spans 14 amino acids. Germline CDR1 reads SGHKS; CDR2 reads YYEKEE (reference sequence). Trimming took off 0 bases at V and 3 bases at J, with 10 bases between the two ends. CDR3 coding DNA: TGTGCCAGCAGCTTGGGAGCAGGGCGCTACGAGCAGTACGTC. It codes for CASSLGAGRYEQYV.

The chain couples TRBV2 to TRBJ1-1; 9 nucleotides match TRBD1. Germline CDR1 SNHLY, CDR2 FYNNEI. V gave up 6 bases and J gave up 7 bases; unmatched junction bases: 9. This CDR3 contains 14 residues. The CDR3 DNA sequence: TGTGCCAGCAGACCTGGGACAGGGATGGGTGAAGCTTTCTTT. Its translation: CASRPGTGMGEAFF.

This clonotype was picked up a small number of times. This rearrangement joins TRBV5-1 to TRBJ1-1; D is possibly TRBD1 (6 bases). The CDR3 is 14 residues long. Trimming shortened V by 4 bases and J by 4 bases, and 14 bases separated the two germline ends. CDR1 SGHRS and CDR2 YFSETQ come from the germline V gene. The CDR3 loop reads CASSLWGQGTEAFF. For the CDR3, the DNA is TGCGCCAGCAGCCTGTGGGGGCAGGGCACTGAAGCTTTCTTT.